This T cell receptor beta chain derives from a study of T cell clonality in common variable immunodeficiency. TCRdb's table, derived via immunoSEQ multiplex PCR, lists solely in-frame clones and lacks some. The sample shows fewer than 60,000 clones, no singletons; the ten largest hold 2% to 2.5%. Overall study findings and caveats: Compared with controls, CVID subjects had fewer shared TCRbeta clones.

Comment on this clone: Its specificity is unknown. Sequencing ends 3 residues short of the CDR3 end; the germline J gene provides the rest.

Per the germline V gene, CDR1 is SEHNR and CDR2 is FQNEAQ (reference sequence). The CDR3 length is 14 residues. With V trimmed by 5 bases and J by 5 bases, 6 bases remained unmatched. Sequencing was carried out using peripheral blood mononuclear cells. This sequence joins TRBV7-9 and TRBJ2-5, with TRBD1 identical over 9 bases. The sequence came from a person aged 18 to 70 in good health. The covered CDR3 bases are TGTGCCAGCAGCCGCGGGACAGGGCGGGAGACC. Amino acid sequence: CASSRGTGRET. The full CDR3 sequence reads CASSRGTGRETQYF.